The 21 T cell receptor beta chains listed next were all sequenced from one sample in a study of vaccination effects on CD4 cells after COVID-19. The table came from immunoSEQ multiplex PCR; TCRdb's copy has only in-frame clones and leaves some out. The sample contains more than 25,000 clones, roughly 76% of which appear only once. Sequencing in the ViraFEST assay came after antigen-specific CD4+ T cells had been expanded with viral peptide pools, which were used to stimulate PBMC. Subsequent to a culture period of 10 to 11 days, CD4+ T cells were isolated. Each participant was given two doses of one vaccine (BNT162b2 or mRNA-1273). Their target antigens are unknown. Sequencing used CD4+ T cells from PBMCs cultured with SARS-CoV-2 spike peptides, obtained after COVID-19 vaccination. These receptors all stem from a human donor who received a COVID-19 vaccine. Some clones in this sample may be carry-over from other donors' samples.

This chain uses TRBV1 with TRBJ2-1. TRBV1 constitutes a pseudogene. The CDR3 runs to 16 residues. The CDR3 nucleotides read TGCACCAGCAGCCAACCGCAACGGCCTAACTACAATGAGCAGTTCTTC. Translating it yields CTSSQPQRPNYNEQFF.

This chain links TRBV30 with TRBJ2-2; D uncertain. The CDR3 is 11 amino acids. V gave up 4 bases and J gave up 6 bases, with 6 bases separating them. Per germline, CDR1 GTSNPN and CDR2 SVGIG (reference sequence). CDR3 nucleotide sequence: TGTGCCTGGAACCGGGCCGGGGAGCTGTTTTTT. This translates into CAWNRAGELFF.

The gene calls are TRBV20-1 and TRBJ1-1, with unresolved D. CDR1 and CDR2 from the germline V gene are DFQATT and SNEGSKA (reference sequence). This CDR3 comprises 11 residues. V was pared by 3 bases and J by 1 base, with 3 bases between. CDR3 in amino acids: CSASQNTEAFF. CDR3 nucleotides: TGCAGTGCTAGTCAGAACACTGAAGCTTTCTTT.

J is TRBJ2-5 and V is TRBV5-1; 8 bases align to TRBD2. After removal of 0 bases from V and 5 bases from J, the junction contained 6 bases not matched to a gene. Germline CDR1 reads SGHRS; CDR2 reads YFSETQ. CDR3 size: 15 residues. This chain's CDR3 is CASSLARGGRETQYF. CDR3 bases: TGCGCCAGCAGCTTGGCACGGGGGGGCCGGGAGACCCAGTACTTC.

The V and J genes are TRBV10-1 and TRBJ2-3, with 9 bases lining up with TRBD1. The CDR3 extends over 15 amino acids. The V gene's germline CDR1 is WNHNN and CDR2 SYGVQD (reference sequence). The trim removed 6 bases at V and 4 bases at J, leaving 8 bases unmatched. Written as DNA, the CDR3 is TGCGCCAGCAGCATTGGGACAGGGCCTCCAGATACGCAGTATTTT. Translation gives CASSIGTGPPDTQYF.

The CDR3 region is CASSSPIGASYYGYTF. In nucleotides, the CDR3 is TGCGCCAGCAGCTCCCCAATTGGCGCGTCATACTATGGCTACACCTTC. This chain links TRBV5-1 with TRBJ1-2; D gene ambiguous. Germline CDR1 and CDR2: SGHRS and YFSETQ. CDR3 length: 16 amino acids. The ends were cut back, 3 bases at V and 3 bases at J, with 18 bases in the middle.

This clone has more than one count but fewer than ten. The V call is TRBV18, the J call TRBJ2-7; 9 bases are a match to TRBD2. V was clipped by 6 bases and J by 2 bases; unmatched bases: 2. Germline CDR1 reads KGHSH; CDR2 reads LQKENI. The CDR3 is made up of 13 amino acids. In nucleotides, the CDR3 is TGTGCCAGCTCGGGCGGGGGGGCCTACGAGCAGTACGTC. It is translated as CASSGGGAYEQYV.

The V call is TRBV29-1, the J call TRBJ2-1; D ambiguous. Germline-derived CDR1 and CDR2 are SQVTM and ANQGSEA. V was cut by 4 bases and J by 1 base, with 8 bases left in between. The CDR3 covers 13 residues. CDR3 in amino acids: CSVGSGSYNEQFF. The CDR3 DNA sequence: TGCAGCGTTGGGTCGGGTTCCTACAATGAGCAGTTCTTC.

In this sample, this clone turned up once. The sample holds other DNA sequences that translate to the same CDR3. The chain recombines TRBV5-1 with TRBJ2-5; D not resolved. The CDR3 consists of 11 residues. Looked up from germline, CDR1 is SGHRS and CDR2 is YFSETQ. Trimming removed 2 bases from V and 2 bases from J, with 1 base in between. This CDR3 reads CASSLQETQYF. The CDR3 DNA sequence: TGCGCCAGCAGCTTACAAGAGACCCAGTACTTC.

The chain has TRBV10-3 and TRBJ2-4; 7 nucleotides line up with TRBD2. Germline V gene lookup returns CDR1 ENHRY and CDR2 SYGVKD. V shed 0 bases, J shed 1 base, and the junction held 6 bases outside the gene matches. The CDR3 sequence is 17 residues long. In DNA, the CDR3 is TGTGCCATCAGTGAGTCGGGAGGGGACGACGCCAAAAACATTCAGTACTTC. Its translation: CAISESGGDDAKNIQYF.

The V gene is TRBV28, the J gene TRBJ1-6; 7 bases fit TRBD1. This CDR3 spans 13 amino acids. V lost 7 bases to trimming and J lost 6 bases; unmatched junction nucleotides: 3. CDR1 and CDR2 (germline): MDHEN, SYDVKM. The CDR3 nucleotides are TGTGCCAGCATTGGGACAGTTAATTCACCCCTCCACTTT. This translates into CASIGTVNSPLHF.

The rearrangement uses TRBV11-3 and TRBJ2-7, with TRBD1 as a possible D gene (5 bases). Germline V gene lookup returns CDR1 SGHNT and CDR2 YENEEA. Trimming took 1 base from V and 3 from J, leaving 10 bases between them. The CDR3 contains 14 residues. The DNA of the CDR3 is TGTGCCAGCAGCTTAGCTGGCAGGGTCTACGAGCAGTACGTC. Translated, it gives CASSLAGRVYEQYV.

The V call is TRBV4-1, the J call TRBJ1-5, with D uncertain. V lost 0 bases, J lost 3 bases, and 18 bases lay in between. The CDR3 totals 18 residues. Germline CDR1 is MGHRA and CDR2 is YSYEKL. The CDR3 protein is CASSQEATRRASNQPQHF. Written as DNA, the CDR3 is TGCGCCAGCAGCCAAGAGGCTACAAGGAGGGCTTCCAATCAGCCCCAGCATTTT.

V and J are TRBV6-7 and TRBJ2-1, with TRBD2 matching 9 bases. TRBV6-7 is annotated as an ORF whose role is uncertain. V was clipped by 10 bases and J by 5 bases; unmatched bases: 18. This CDR3 has 17 residues. The DNA for the CDR3 is TGTGCCACTAAGGTGGGCGGGGGGGTTCGAGCGGACAATGAGCAGTTCTTC. Its translation: CATKVGGGVRADNEQFF.

The chain couples TRBV29-1 to TRBJ2-3; D ambiguous. Trimming took off 7 bases at V and 0 bases at J, with 11 bases between the two ends. The CDR3 extends over 13 amino acids. In germline, CDR1 is SQVTM, CDR2 ANQGSEA. CDR3 DNA: TGCAGCGCGACACCGGTTAGCACAGATACGCAGTATTTT. Its protein is CSATPVSTDTQYF.

By frequency in the sample, this clone is medium-sized. V usage is TRBV5-1 and J usage is TRBJ1-4; D gene uncertain. Trimming removed 5 bases at V and 0 bases at J, with 14 bases between. CDR3 length equals 16 residues. Germline CDR1 reads SGHRS; CDR2 reads YFSETQ. CDR3 sequence: CASRAGGLATNEKLFF. Written as DNA, the CDR3 is TGCGCCAGCAGGGCGGGTGGGCTTGCAACTAATGAAAAACTGTTTTTT.

The CDR3 region is CASTWLQGGTEAFF. CDR3 nucleotides: TGTGCCAGCACATGGTTACAGGGAGGGACTGAAGCTTTCTTT. The chain is built from TRBV6-5 and TRBJ1-1, with D possibly being TRBD1 (6 bases). This CDR3 contains 14 residues. With 7 bases removed from V and 5 bases from J, the gap between germline ends came to 17 bases. CDR1 is MNHEY and CDR2 is SVGAGI in the germline V gene.

The chain recombines TRBV3-1 (or the pseudogene TRBV3-2) with TRBJ1-3; D might be TRBD1 (5 bases). The V gene's germline CDR1 is LGHDT and CDR2 YNNKEL (reference sequence). This CDR3 has 14 residues. Trimming took 7 bases from V and 0 from J, leaving 10 bases between them. The CDR3 reads CASTFDSSGNTIYF. Written as DNA, the CDR3 is TGTGCCAGCACCTTTGACAGCTCTGGAAACACCATATATTTT.

The chain links TRBV2 to TRBJ1-3, with no clear D. The length of the CDR3 is 14 residues. V lost 4 bases and J 3 bases, leaving 10 bases between the germline ends. Germline V gives CDR1 SNHLY, CDR2 FYNNEI. The CDR3 loop reads CASSASFNGNTIYF. The CDR3 nucleotides read TGTGCCAGCAGTGCCTCCTTTAATGGAAACACCATATATTTT.

This rearrangement joins TRBV6-5 to TRBJ1-5; D unresolved. Germline-derived CDR1 and CDR2 are MNHEY and SVGAGI. Trimming left V 0 bases short and J 7 bases short, with 13 bases between. The CDR3 is made up of 15 amino acids. The CDR3 region is CASSYSFKLSQPQHF. Written as DNA, the CDR3 is TGTGCCAGCAGTTACTCGTTCAAGTTATCCCAGCCCCAGCATTTT.

The chain is built from TRBV5-1 and TRBJ2-7; TRBD2 is a possible D gene (7 bases). This CDR3 spans 16 amino acids. Germline V CDR1 and CDR2: SGHRS, YFSETQ. V dropped 4 bases and J dropped 7 bases, with 24 bases sitting between them. Written as DNA, the CDR3 is TGCGCCAGCAGCCCCCTTGGCGGGGGCGCCCCGTGGGAGCAGTACGTC. Translation: CASSPLGGGAPWEQYV.